This entry describes one T cell receptor beta chain. The antigen this receptor binds is unknown. There are no base qualities to consult, and no much larger clone falls within one base. At one collaborating source in Seattle, patients were enrolled during active infection and were followed longitudinally through the course of disease. Whole blood was collected in K2EDTA tubes by collaborating institutions according to the institutions' own protocols. For TCRbeta analysis, collaborators shipped samples as frozen whole blood, isolated PBMCs, or DNA extracted from either of those sample types. TCRbeta CDR3 regions were amplified from genomic DNA using the immunoSEQ Assay, a bias-controlled multiplex PCR. The source study handled its data this way. The number of nucleated cells in each sample was estimated by amplification of reference gene primers within the assay. To quantify the absolute abundance of each unique TCRbeta CDR3 rearrangement, sequence reads were collapsed and filtered. Productive Simpson clonality was computed per sample as the square root of Simpson's diversity index over productive rearrangements. TCRdb's version of the immuneACCESS table is confined to in-frame rearrangements and falls short of the full clone set. An unresolved V gene accounts for under half of the shortfall where checked; the remainder is of unknown origin. V, J and clone size were drawn from that table, and D and trimming were deduced from the DNA. For this sample the table gives fewer than 60,000 clones, of which 81% were detected only once. Together, the top ten hold roughly 29% of the sample.

This sample is drawn from a study of blood T cell repertoires in COVID-19 (dated by TCRdb to 2018 to 2020). For the wider study: Samples from collaborators originated in the United States, Italy and Spain and spanned both the acute and convalescent phases of COVID-19. The repertoires were made available in a free public database intended to serve as a resource for research on the immune response to SARS-CoV-2. The prospective study material was composed of cDNA or gDNA derived from T cells, B-cell-depleted T cells, or PBMCs. Subjects who had been exposed to COVID-19, were actively infected with it, or had recovered from it provided the deeply sampled blood TCRbeta repertoires that made up the dataset. Where available, HLA class I and class II types were taken from metadata supplied by the sample provider and were not determined by assay-based typing. The samples were drawn from two sources: the first 160 participants of the ongoing ImmuneRACE study, and 1,254 subjects contributed by 6 global collaborators. Sample metadata almost always included a de-identified subject ID, COVID-19 status, age in years and sex.

In the germline V gene (reference sequence), CDR1 corresponds to LNHNV and CDR2 to YYDKDF. The CDR3, from cysteine to phenylalanine, totals 16 residues. The sequence is cut down to CDR3 DNA, 48 bases in frame from base 1. V ends up 4 bases short and J 6 bases short, with an unmatched junction base count of 12. General findings and caveats noted by the study authors: How much clinical and demographic metadata was included differed by source and by participant, and the metadata was provided uncurated.

The chain couples TRBV15 to TRBJ1-5; a stretch of 7 junction bases matches TRBD1. The source of this sequence is an elderly woman with COVID-19, enrolled during active disease. The sample comprised peripheral blood. The nucleotide sequence reads TGTGCCACCAGCACATCGGAGACAGGGATTGGTCAGCCCCAGCATTTT. It codes for CATSTSETGIGQPQHF.